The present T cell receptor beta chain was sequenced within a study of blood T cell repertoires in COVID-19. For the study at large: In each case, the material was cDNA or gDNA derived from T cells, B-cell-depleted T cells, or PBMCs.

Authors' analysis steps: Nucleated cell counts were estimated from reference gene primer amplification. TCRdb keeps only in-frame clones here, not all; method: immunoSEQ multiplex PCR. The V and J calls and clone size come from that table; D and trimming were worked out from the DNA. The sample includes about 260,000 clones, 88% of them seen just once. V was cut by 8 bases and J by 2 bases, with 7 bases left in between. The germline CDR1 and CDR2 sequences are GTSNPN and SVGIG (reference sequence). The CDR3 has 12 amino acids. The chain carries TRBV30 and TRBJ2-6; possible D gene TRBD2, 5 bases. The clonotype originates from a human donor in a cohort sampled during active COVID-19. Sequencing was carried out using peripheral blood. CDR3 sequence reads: CARDTGANVLTF. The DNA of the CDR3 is TGTGCCCGGGATACTGGGGCCAACGTCCTGACTTTC.